What follows are 19 T cell receptor beta chains derived from one specimen sequenced in a study of blood T cells in healthy people across ages. Through a sample-barcoded 5' primer and a J-beta primer mix, a second PCR was run for roughly 6 to 11 cycles. MiXCR was run by TCRdb on the 5' RACE reads, yielding one entry per CDR3 protein. The sample yields 800,000 or so distinct CDR3 sequences, around 62% seen once. Input material: blood. The origin of the receptors is a man aged 25-45 years in good health.

This chain connects TRBV20-1 to TRBJ1-1; possible D gene TRBD1, 5 bases. V shed 3 bases and J shed 4 bases, with 15 bases lying between them. The CDR3 has 14 amino acids. Germline CDR1 is DFQATT and CDR2 is SNEGSKA (reference sequence). CDR3 nucleotides: TGCAGTGCTAGCGCCGTCAGGGTGGCCACTGAAGCTTTCTTT. This sequence encodes CSASAVRVATEAFF.

V is TRBV29-1 and J is TRBJ2-1, with unresolved D. This CDR3 region has 12 residues. The V end was cut by 2 bases, the J end by 10 bases, with 12 bases between. CDR1 is SQVTM, CDR2 ANQGSEA, per germline. The CDR3 spells CSVERSLKEQFF. Written as DNA, the CDR3 is TGCAGCGTTGAAAGGTCCCTTAAGGAGCAGTTCTTC.

In DNA, the CDR3 is TGTGCCAGCAGCTTGGCCGCGGTAGGCTCCTACAATGAGCAGTTCTTC. Amino acids: CASSLAAVGSYNEQFF. The V gene is TRBV5-8, the J gene TRBJ2-1; D remains ambiguous. The V end lost 0 bases, the J end lost 0 bases, and 10 bases lay between the germline ends. This CDR3 comprises 16 residues. Per germline, CDR1 SGHTS and CDR2 YDEGEE.

This clonotype has ten or more counts. The chain employs TRBV7-2 and TRBJ2-5; 7 bases agree with TRBD1. J lost 2 bases, V lost 5 bases, and 2 bases had no gene match. This CDR3 is built from 13 residues. From germline, CDR1 is SGHTA and CDR2 FQGNSA. CDR3 sequence (DNA): TGTGCCAGCAGCCGGGGACAGCAAGAGACCCAGTACTTC. Translated, it gives CASSRGQQETQYF.

This clonotype has ten or more counts. The rearrangement uses TRBV6-4 and TRBJ1-2; 8 nucleotides agree with TRBD1. The CDR3 has 12 residues. V gave up 8 bases and J gave up 10 bases; unmatched junction bases: 9. CDR1 is MRHNA, CDR2 SNTAGT, per germline. The chain's CDR3 is CASSGQGVDYTF. The CDR3 DNA is TGTGCCAGCTCAGGACAGGGTGTCGACTACACCTTC.

The genes are TRBV9 and TRBJ2-7, with TRBD1 as a possible D gene (7 bases). CDR1 SGDLS and CDR2 YYNGEE come from the germline V gene. The V end was cut by 0 bases, the J end by 0 bases, with 13 bases between. The CDR3 spans 16 residues. The CDR3 DNA reads TGTGCCAGCAGCGTAGGCGGGACAGCGAGCTCCTACGAGCAGTACTTC. Its protein product is CASSVGGTASSYEQYF.

The gene calls are TRBV25-1 and TRBJ2-3; D is undetermined. Trimming shortened V by 2 bases and J by 2 bases, and 8 bases separated the two germline ends. This CDR3 region has 14 residues. From germline, CDR1 is MGHDK and CDR2 SYGVNS. This chain's CDR3 is CASSEERVTDTQYF. In nucleotides, the CDR3 is TGTGCCAGCAGTGAAGAACGGGTCACAGATACGCAGTATTTT.

The chain couples TRBV5-1 to TRBJ2-6; D is perhaps TRBD1 (6 bases). V was cut by 6 bases and J by 8 bases, with 15 bases left in between. This CDR3 is 14 amino acids long. Germline CDR1 SGHRS, CDR2 YFSETQ. In DNA form, the CDR3 reads TGCGCCAGCAACACAGGGATCCTGTCCAACGTCCTGACTTTC. It codes for CASNTGILSNVLTF.

To note about this clonotype: The conserved closing phenylalanine or tryptophan is absent in this CDR3, likely reflecting a read error. The chain has TRBV4-3 and TRBJ2-5, with TRBD2 identical over 7 bases. CDR3 length: 14 amino acids. V shed 0 bases, J shed 5 bases, and the junction held 3 bases outside the gene matches. Germline lookup yields CDR1 LGHNA and CDR2 YSLEER. CDR3 sequence (DNA): TGCGCCAGCAGCCAAGATCGGGGGGTGGAGACCCAGTACTCC. It encodes CASSQDRGVETQYS.

The rearrangement links TRBV9 to TRBJ2-3; 10 positions match TRBD2. CDR3 size: 17 residues. From germline, CDR1 is SGDLS and CDR2 YYNGEE. Germline trimming cut 3 bases from V and 6 bases from J; bases unmatched to any gene: 13. CDR3 coding DNA: TGTGCCAGCAGCGAGAGGCTAGCGGGGGCCCCGGGGGATACGCAGTATTTT. It translates to CASSERLAGAPGDTQYF.

The chain has TRBV20-1 and TRBJ2-1; tentatively, D is TRBD1 (5 bases). Trimming cost V 0 bases and J 8 bases, with 11 bases left between them. The CDR3 contains 13 residues. The germline V gene has CDR1 DFQATT and CDR2 SNEGSKA (reference sequence). Here the CDR3 reads CSARDNRLHEQFF. CDR3 DNA sequence: TGCAGTGCTAGAGACAACAGGCTCCATGAGCAGTTCTTC.

V and J are TRBV6-5 and TRBJ2-7, with D perhaps given as TRBD1 or TRBD2 (5 bases each). V lost 2 bases, J lost 2 bases, and 13 bases lay in between. The CDR3 is made up of 15 amino acids. CDR1 and CDR2 from the germline V gene are MNHEY and SVGAGI. This CDR3 is CASSYGSGSPYEQYF. The CDR3 coding sequence is TGTGCCAGCAGTTACGGGTCAGGGAGTCCCTACGAGCAGTACTTC.

This chain links TRBV28 with TRBJ2-3, with 11 positions matching TRBD1. Germline trimming cut 6 bases from V and 3 bases from J; bases unmatched to any gene: 8. This CDR3 spans 16 amino acids. In germline, CDR1 is MDHEN, CDR2 SYDVKM. The CDR3 protein is CASSELGTGGTDTQYF. CDR3 coding DNA: TGTGCCAGCAGCGAGCTCGGGACAGGGGGGACAGATACGCAGTATTTT. The whole variable domain, filled in from reference TRBV28 and TRBJ2-3, reads DVKVTQSSRYLVKRTGEKVFLECVQDMDHENMFWYRQDPGLGLRLIYFSYDVKMKEKGDIPEGYSVSREKKERFSLILESASTNQTSMYLCASSELGTGGTDTQYFGPGTRLTVL.

The rearrangement uses TRBV2 and TRBJ2-3; TRBD2 might be the D (6 bases). V was pared by 8 bases and J by 0 bases, with 12 bases between. The V gene's germline CDR1 is SNHLY and CDR2 FYNNEI. The length of the CDR3 is 14 residues. The CDR3 coding sequence is TGTGCCAGCCGAAGGGAGGCTAGCACAGATACGCAGTATTTT. Translation: CASRREASTDTQYF.

Comments on this clonotype: At one end, the junction sequence differs from germline, possibly due to a read error. This chain connects TRBV5-4 to TRBJ1-4; possibly TRBD1 for D (6 bases). This CDR3 comprises 14 residues. CDR1 is SGHNT and CDR2 is YYREEE in the germline V gene (reference sequence). The CDR3 DNA reads as TGTGCCAGCAGCTTACAGGGAACTAATGAAGAACTGTTTTTT. Its protein is CASSLQGTNEELFF.

The chain uses TRBV18 and TRBJ2-7, with D hard to call. Germline CDR1 and CDR2: KGHSH and LQKENI. V was cut by 3 bases and J by 2 bases, with 5 bases left in between. This CDR3 is 12 amino acids long. CDR3 nucleotides: TGTGCCAGCTCACCTTTTACCTACGAGCAGTACTTC. Protein product: CASSPFTYEQYF.

This clonotype came up a few times. The chain uses TRBV6-6 and TRBJ2-4; 7 positions agree with TRBD2. The J call may be in error: the DNA end matches TRBJ2-5 better. The CDR3 has 12 residues. CDR1 MNHNY and CDR2 SVGAGI come from the germline V gene (reference sequence). CDR3 nucleotides: TGTGCCTCCACGGGGGGACAAGAGACCCAGTACTTC. Protein sequence: CASTGGQETQYF.

V is TRBV10-3 and J is TRBJ1-1; D is undetermined. V lost 4 bases and J lost 5, with 14 bases in between. The V gene's germline CDR1 is ENHRY and CDR2 SYGVKD. The CDR3 is 14 amino acids. In nucleotides, the CDR3 is TGTGCCATCAGTGGTAGGGAAGAGTTAACTGAAGCTTTCTTT. Translating it yields CAISGREELTEAFF.

The sample holds a few counts of this clonotype. This chain connects TRBV15 to TRBJ2-1; a possible D gene is TRBD1 (5 bases). CDR1 LNHNV and CDR2 YYDKDF come from the germline V gene (reference sequence). This CDR3 region has 13 residues. V lost 6 bases and J 3 bases, leaving 9 bases between the germline ends. CDR3 sequence reads: CATRSRDYNEQFF. CDR3 nucleotides: TGTGCCACCAGAAGCAGGGACTACAATGAGCAGTTCTTC.